This TCR beta chain appears in the sequencing data of a study of T cell changes during pregnancy in multiple sclerosis. The assay was immunoSEQ multiplex PCR, and TCRdb's table has in-frame clones only and misses some. Among around 62,000 clones, roughly 87% were seen once, and the ten largest hold roughly 2.2%. This clone was detected only a few times. Germline loops: CDR1 SQVTM, CDR2 ANQGSEA. The CDR3 spans 13 residues. Trimming took off 3 bases at V and 3 bases at J, with 11 bases between the two ends. The TCR sequence derives from a female donor in good health, enrolled as a control in a pregnancy study. This chain joins TRBV29-1 and TRBJ1-1; perhaps TRBD1 as D (6 bases). Material: peripheral blood, obtained in the second trimester of pregnancy. The CDR3 reads CSVDLGGHTEAFF. CDR3 sequence (DNA): TGCAGCGTTGATTTAGGGGGACACACTGAAGCTTTCTTT.